This T cell receptor beta chain stems from a study of blood T cells in healthy people across ages. A sample-barcoded 5' primer and a J-beta primer mix were used in a second PCR of about 7 to 12 cycles. TCRdb independently ran MiXCR on the 5' RACE reads; one entry per CDR3 protein. The data hold approximately 600,000 distinct CDR3 sequences, with about 53% observed a single time. The CDR3 covers 13 residues. V gave up 6 bases and J gave up 5 bases; unmatched junction bases: 3. The receptor comes from a man aged 55 to 70 in good health. Sequenced sample: blood. The V and J genes are TRBV12-3 or TRBV12-4 and TRBJ2-3; 9 bases line up with TRBD1. In nucleotides, the CDR3 is TGTGCCAGCAGGGGGACAGGGATAGATACGCAGTATTTT. Protein sequence: CASRGTGIDTQYF.